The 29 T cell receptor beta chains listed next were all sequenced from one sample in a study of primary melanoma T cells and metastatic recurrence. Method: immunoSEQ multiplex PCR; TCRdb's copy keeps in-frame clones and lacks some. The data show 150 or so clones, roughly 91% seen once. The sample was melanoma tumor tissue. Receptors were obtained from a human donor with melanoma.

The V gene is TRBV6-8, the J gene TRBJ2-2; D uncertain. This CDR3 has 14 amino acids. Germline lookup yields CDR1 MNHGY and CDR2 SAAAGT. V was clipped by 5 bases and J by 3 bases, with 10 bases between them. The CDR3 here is CASSDDTHTGELFF. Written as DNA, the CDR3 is TGTGCCAGCAGTGACGACACCCACACCGGGGAGCTGTTTTTT.

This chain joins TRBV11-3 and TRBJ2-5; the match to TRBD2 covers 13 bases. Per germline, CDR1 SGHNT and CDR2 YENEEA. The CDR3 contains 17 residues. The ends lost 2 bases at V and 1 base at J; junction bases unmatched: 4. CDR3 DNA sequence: TGTGCCAGCAGCTTACCTACTAGCGGGGGGGCCCAAGAGACCCAGTACTTC. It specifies CASSLPTSGGAQETQYF.

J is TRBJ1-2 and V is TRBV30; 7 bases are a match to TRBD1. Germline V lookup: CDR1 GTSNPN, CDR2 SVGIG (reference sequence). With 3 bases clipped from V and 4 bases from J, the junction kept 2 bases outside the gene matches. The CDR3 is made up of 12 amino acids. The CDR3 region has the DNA TGTGCCTGGAGATGGGACAGCTATGGCTACACCTTC. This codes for CAWRWDSYGYTF.

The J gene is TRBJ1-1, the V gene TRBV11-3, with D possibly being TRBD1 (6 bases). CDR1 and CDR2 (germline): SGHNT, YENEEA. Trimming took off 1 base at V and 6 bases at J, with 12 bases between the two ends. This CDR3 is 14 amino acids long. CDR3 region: CASSLGPRTAEAFF. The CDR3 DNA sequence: TGTGCCAGCAGCTTAGGACCCCGGACAGCTGAAGCTTTCTTT.

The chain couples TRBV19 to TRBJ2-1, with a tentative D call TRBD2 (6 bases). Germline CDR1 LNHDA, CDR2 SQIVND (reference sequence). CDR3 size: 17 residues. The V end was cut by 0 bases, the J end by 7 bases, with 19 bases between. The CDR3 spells CASSIDLWDSRGNEQFF. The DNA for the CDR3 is TGTGCCAGTAGTATAGATCTATGGGACTCCCGGGGTAATGAGCAGTTCTTC.

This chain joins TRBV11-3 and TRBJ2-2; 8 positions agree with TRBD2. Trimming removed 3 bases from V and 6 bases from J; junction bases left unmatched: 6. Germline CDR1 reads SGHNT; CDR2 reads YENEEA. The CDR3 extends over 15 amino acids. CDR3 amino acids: CASSLGLVLSGELFF. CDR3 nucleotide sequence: TGTGCCAGCAGCTTGGGACTAGTCTTGTCCGGGGAGCTGTTTTTT.

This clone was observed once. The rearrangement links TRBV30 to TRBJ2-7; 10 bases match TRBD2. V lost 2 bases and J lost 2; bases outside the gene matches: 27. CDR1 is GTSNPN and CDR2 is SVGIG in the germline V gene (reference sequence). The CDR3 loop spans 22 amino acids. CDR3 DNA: TGTGCCTGGAGTTCCCCAGAATCGACAGGGGCCCTTCGAGCGGGGGGGGCCTACGAGCAGTACTTC. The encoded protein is CAWSSPESTGALRAGGAYEQYF.

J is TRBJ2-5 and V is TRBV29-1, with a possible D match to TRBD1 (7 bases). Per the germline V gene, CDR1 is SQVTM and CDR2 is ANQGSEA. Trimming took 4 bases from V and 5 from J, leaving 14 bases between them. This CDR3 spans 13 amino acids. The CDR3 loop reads CSVGAGGSETQYF. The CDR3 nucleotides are TGCAGCGTTGGGGCAGGGGGGTCGGAGACCCAGTACTTC. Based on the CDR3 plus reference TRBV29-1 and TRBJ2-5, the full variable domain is SAVISQKPSRDICQRGTSLTIQCQVDSQVTMMFWYRQQPGQSLTLIATANQGSEATYESGFVIDKFPISRPNLTFSTLTVSNMSPEDSSIYLCSVGAGGSETQYFGPGTRLLVL.

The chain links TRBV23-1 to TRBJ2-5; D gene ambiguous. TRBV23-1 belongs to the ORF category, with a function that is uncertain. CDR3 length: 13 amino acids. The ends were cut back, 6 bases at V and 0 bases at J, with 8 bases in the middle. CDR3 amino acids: CASSLPYQETQYF. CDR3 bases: TGCGCCAGCAGCTTACCGTACCAAGAGACCCAGTACTTC.

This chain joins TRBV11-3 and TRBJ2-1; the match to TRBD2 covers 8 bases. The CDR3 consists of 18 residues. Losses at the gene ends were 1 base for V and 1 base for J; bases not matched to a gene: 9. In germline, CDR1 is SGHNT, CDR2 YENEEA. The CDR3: CASSLVGREGLSYNEQFF. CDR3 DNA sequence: TGTGCCAGCAGCTTAGTTGGCCGGGAGGGCCTGTCCTACAATGAGCAGTTCTTC.

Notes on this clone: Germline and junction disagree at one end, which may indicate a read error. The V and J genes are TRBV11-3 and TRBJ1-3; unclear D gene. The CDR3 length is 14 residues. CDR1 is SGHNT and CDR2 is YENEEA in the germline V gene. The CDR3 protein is CASSVDGAGNTIYF. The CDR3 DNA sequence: TGTGCTAGCAGCGTAGATGGAGCTGGAAACACCATATATTTT. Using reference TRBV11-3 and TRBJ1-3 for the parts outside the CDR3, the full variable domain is EAGVVQSPRYKIIEKKQPVAFWCNPISGHNTLYWYLQNLGQGPELLIRYENEEAVDDSQLPKDRFSAERLKGVDSTLKIQPAELGDSAVYLCASSVDGAGNTIYFGEGSWLTVV.

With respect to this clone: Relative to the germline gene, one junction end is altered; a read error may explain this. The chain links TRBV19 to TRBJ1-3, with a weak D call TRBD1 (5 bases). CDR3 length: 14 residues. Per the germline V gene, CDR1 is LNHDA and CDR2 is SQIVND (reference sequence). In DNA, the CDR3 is TGTGCCAGTAGTTGGTCCGGGGCGGGAAATACCATATATTTT. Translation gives CASSWSGAGNTIYF.

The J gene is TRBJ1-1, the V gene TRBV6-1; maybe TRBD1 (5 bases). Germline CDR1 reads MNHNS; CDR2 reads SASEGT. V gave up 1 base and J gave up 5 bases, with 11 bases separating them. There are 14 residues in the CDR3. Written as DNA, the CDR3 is TGTGCCAGCAGTGAAGTTGGAGGGGCTACTGAAGCTTTCTTT. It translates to CASSEVGGATEAFF.

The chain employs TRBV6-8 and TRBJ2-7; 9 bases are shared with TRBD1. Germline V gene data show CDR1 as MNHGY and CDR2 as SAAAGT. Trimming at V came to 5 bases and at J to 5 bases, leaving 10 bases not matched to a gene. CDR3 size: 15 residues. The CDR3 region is CASSKRTGGKDEQYF. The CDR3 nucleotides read TGTGCCAGCAGTAAAAGAACAGGGGGCAAGGACGAGCAGTACTTC.

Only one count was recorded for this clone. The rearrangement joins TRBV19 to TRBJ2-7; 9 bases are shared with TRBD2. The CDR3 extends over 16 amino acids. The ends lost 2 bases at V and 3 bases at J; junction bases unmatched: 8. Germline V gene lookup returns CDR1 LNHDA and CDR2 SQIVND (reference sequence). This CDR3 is CASSISAGGSNYEQYF. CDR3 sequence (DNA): TGTGCCAGTAGTATATCAGCGGGGGGCTCAAACTACGAGCAGTACTTC.

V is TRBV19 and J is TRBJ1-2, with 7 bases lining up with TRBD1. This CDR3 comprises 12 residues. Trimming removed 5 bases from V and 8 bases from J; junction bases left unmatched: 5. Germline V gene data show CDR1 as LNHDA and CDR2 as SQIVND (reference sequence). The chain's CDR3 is CASSPRQGGYTF. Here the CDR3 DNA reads TGTGCCAGTAGTCCCCGACAGGGAGGCTACACCTTC.

For the CDR3, the DNA is TGTGCCAGCAGTTGGACAGGAGGAGGCTACACCTTC. It is translated as CASSWTGGGYTF. The chain joins TRBV2 to TRBJ1-2; 7 positions match TRBD1. Trimming cost V 5 bases and J 8 bases; bases outside gene matches: 5. Germline-derived CDR1 and CDR2 are SNHLY and FYNNEI. This CDR3 has 12 residues.

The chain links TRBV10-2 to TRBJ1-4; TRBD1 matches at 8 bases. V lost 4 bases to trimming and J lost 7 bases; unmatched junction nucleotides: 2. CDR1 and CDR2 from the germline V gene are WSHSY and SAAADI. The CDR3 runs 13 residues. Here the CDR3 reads CASSAGTGEKLFF. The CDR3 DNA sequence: TGCGCCAGCAGTGCGGGGACAGGTGAAAAACTGTTTTTT.

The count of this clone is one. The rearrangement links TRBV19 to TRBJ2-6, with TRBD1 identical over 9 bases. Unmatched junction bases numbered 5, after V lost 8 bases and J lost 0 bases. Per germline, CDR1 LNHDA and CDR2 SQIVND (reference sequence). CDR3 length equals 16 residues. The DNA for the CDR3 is TGTGCCAGTGACTTACAGGGGGCCTCTGGGGCCAACGTCCTGACTTTC. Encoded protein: CASDLQGASGANVLTF.

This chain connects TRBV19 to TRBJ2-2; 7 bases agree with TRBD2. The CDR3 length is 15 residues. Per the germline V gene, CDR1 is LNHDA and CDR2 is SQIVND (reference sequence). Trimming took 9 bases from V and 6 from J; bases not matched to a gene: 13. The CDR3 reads CASRWGEGLAGELFF. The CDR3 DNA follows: TGTGCCAGCCGATGGGGGGAGGGTTTGGCCGGGGAGCTGTTTTTT.

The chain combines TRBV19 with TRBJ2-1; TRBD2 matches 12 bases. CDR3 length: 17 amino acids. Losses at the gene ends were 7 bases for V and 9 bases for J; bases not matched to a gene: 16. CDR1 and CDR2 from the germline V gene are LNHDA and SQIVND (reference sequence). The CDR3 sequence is CASTLGPSGGAVGEQFF. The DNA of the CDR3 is TGTGCCAGTACTCTGGGCCCTAGCGGGGGGGCCGTCGGTGAGCAGTTCTTC.

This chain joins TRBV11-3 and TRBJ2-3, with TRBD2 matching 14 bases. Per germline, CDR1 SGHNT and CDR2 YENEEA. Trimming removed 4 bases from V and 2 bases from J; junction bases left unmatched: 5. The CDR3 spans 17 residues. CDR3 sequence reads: CASSSRTSGGHTDTQYF. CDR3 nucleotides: TGTGCCAGCAGCTCGCGGACTAGCGGGGGGCACACAGATACGCAGTATTTT.

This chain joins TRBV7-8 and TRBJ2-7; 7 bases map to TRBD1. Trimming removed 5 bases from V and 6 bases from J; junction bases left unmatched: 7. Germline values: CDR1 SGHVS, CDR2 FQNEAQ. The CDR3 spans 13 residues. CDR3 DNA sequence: TGTGCCAGCAGCCTGACAGGGAGCGGCGAGCAGTACTTC. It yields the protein CASSLTGSGEQYF.

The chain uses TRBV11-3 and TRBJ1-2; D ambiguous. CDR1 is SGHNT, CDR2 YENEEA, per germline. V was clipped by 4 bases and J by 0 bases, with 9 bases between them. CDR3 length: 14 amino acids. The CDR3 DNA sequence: TGTGCCAGCAGCTCGGCGTTAGCTAACTATGGCTACACCTTC. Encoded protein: CASSSALANYGYTF.

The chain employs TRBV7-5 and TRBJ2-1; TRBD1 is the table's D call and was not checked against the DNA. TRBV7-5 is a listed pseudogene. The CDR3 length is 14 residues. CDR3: CASSRGQIGNEQFF. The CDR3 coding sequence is TGTGCCAGCAGCCGGGGACAGATTGGCAATGAGCAGTTCTTC.

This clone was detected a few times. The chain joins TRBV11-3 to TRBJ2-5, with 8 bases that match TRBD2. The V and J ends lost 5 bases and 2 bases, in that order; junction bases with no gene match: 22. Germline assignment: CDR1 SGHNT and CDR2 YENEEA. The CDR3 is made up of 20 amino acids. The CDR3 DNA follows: TGTGCCAGCAGCCCCTGGGTGCCACGGACCTTAGCGGGGACGCAAGAGACCCAGTACTTC. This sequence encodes CASSPWVPRTLAGTQETQYF.

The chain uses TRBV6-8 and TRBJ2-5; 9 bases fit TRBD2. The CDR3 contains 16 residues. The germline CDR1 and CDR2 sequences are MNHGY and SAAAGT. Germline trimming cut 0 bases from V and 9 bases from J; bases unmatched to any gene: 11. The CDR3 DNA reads TGTGCCAGCAGTTACTCTCTCAGGTCTGCGGGAGGGGCCCAGTACTTC. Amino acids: CASSYSLRSAGGAQYF.

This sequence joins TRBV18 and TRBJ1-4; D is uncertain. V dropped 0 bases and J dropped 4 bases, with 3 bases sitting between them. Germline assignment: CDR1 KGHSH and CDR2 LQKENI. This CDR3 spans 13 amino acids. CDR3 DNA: TGTGCCAGCTCACCACCGCATAATGAAAAACTGTTTTTT. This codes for CASSPPHNEKLFF.

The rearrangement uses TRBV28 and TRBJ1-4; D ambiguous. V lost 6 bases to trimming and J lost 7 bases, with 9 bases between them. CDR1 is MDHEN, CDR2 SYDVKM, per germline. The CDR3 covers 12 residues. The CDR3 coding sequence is TGTGCCAGCAGGGGCGTTGGTGAAAAACTGTTTTTT. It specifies CASRGVGEKLFF.